Following are 24 T cell receptor beta chains from one sample sequenced in a study of T cell responses to AZD1222 COVID-19 vaccine. The data were produced by immunoSEQ multiplex PCR, yet TCRdb's version contains in-frame clones alone and is incomplete. In the table there are around 140,000 clones, about 90% of which are singletons. The source material was peripheral blood, sampled 28 days after the second AZD1222 dose. The receptors come from an adult who received the AZD1222 COVID-19 vaccine.

The chain employs TRBV27 and TRBJ1-5; D not certain. Trimming took 2 bases from V and 3 from J, leaving 5 bases between them. The germline gives CDR1 MNHEY, CDR2 SMNVEV (reference sequence). The CDR3 contains 13 residues. CDR3 sequence reads: CASSLTVNQPQHF. Written as DNA, the CDR3 is TGTGCCAGCAGTTTAACGGTCAATCAGCCCCAGCATTTT.

The chain couples TRBV2 to TRBJ2-3; unclear D gene. This CDR3 region has 13 residues. Germline V gene sequence: CDR1 SNHLY, CDR2 FYNNEI. Trimming pared 7 bases from V and 2 bases from J, leaving 10 bases between. This chain's CDR3 is CASIRLSTDTQYF. The CDR3 DNA reads as TGTGCCAGCATAAGGCTTTCCACAGATACGCAGTATTTT.

The rearrangement uses TRBV6-2 or TRBV6-3 and TRBJ1-1; D is unresolved. Deletions cut 5 bases from V and 1 base from J, with 14 bases between. Germline CDR1 MNHEY, CDR2 SVGEGT. This CDR3 is built from 15 residues. The CDR3: CASSRRGMGNTEAFF. DNA of the CDR3: TGTGCCAGCAGTAGGCGGGGTATGGGGAACACTGAAGCTTTCTTT.

The chain carries TRBV19 and TRBJ2-1; possible D gene TRBD1, 5 bases. The V and J ends lost 6 bases and 7 bases respectively, with 16 bases between them. The CDR3 is 14 residues long. Germline values: CDR1 LNHDA, CDR2 SQIVND (reference sequence). As DNA, the CDR3 is TGTGCCAGTAGCAGGGAATTGTACAGGAATGAGCAGTTCTTC. It yields the protein CASSRELYRNEQFF.

This chain links TRBV30 with TRBJ1-2, with 8 bases aligning to TRBD1. Losses at the gene ends were 3 bases for V and 9 bases for J; bases not matched to a gene: 12. Germline V gene data show CDR1 as GTSNPN and CDR2 as SVGIG (reference sequence). The CDR3 runs to 14 residues. This CDR3 reads CAWSVKSAGGSYTF. Here the CDR3 DNA reads TGTGCCTGGAGCGTTAAGAGCGCAGGGGGCAGCTACACCTTC.

The rearrangement joins TRBV4-3 to TRBJ2-7, with 9 bases fitting TRBD1. Unmatched junction bases numbered 3, after V lost 0 bases and J lost 3 bases. Germline V lookup: CDR1 LGHNA, CDR2 YSLEER. CDR3 length: 15 amino acids. Written as DNA, the CDR3 is TGCGCCAGCAGCCAAGAACGGGACAGGGACTACGAGCAGTACTTC. The encoded protein is CASSQERDRDYEQYF.

The gene calls are TRBV7-7 and TRBJ2-3, with D unclear. The germline CDR1 and CDR2 sequences are SSHAT and FNYEAQ (reference sequence). The ends were cut back, 5 bases at V and 0 bases at J, with 6 bases in the middle. This CDR3 comprises 13 residues. The CDR3 DNA sequence: TGTGCCAGCAGCCCCTTTAGCACAGATACGCAGTATTTT. It is translated as CASSPFSTDTQYF.

The gene calls are TRBV6-5 and TRBJ1-2; D perhaps matches TRBD1 (5 bases). Trimming removed 6 bases at V and 4 bases at J, with 15 bases between. Germline lookup yields CDR1 MNHEY and CDR2 SVGAGI. The CDR3 is 14 residues long. CDR3 sequence: CASSARRQPYGYTF. CDR3 coding DNA: TGTGCCAGCAGCGCGAGACGACAGCCCTATGGCTACACCTTC.

About this clone: Distinct nucleotide sequences in the sample also encode this CDR3. This chain connects TRBV15 to TRBJ2-7, with D maybe TRBD2 (5 bases). The CDR3 is made up of 13 amino acids. V was cut by 0 bases and J by 4 bases, with 7 bases left in between. Germline CDR1 and CDR2: LNHNV and YYDKDF (reference sequence). CDR3 DNA sequence: TGTGCCACCAGCAGAGATCGGGGATACGAGCAGTACTTC. Protein product: CATSRDRGYEQYF.

This chain joins TRBV19 and TRBJ1-4, with D possibly matching TRBD1 (6 bases). Germline lookup yields CDR1 LNHDA and CDR2 SQIVND (reference sequence). Deletions cut 3 bases from V and 7 bases from J, with 9 bases between. This CDR3 region has 13 residues. CDR3 region: CASSIRGGEKLFF. As DNA, the CDR3 is TGTGCCAGTAGTATCAGGGGAGGTGAAAAACTGTTTTTT.

V is TRBV4-1 and J is TRBJ1-2; D is undetermined. Trimming removed 2 bases at V and 1 base at J, with 11 bases between. This CDR3 contains 15 residues. Germline loops: CDR1 MGHRA, CDR2 YSYEKL. The DNA for the CDR3 is TGCGCCAGCAGCCAATTTGTCAGCCTTAACTATGGCTACACCTTC. Amino acids: CASSQFVSLNYGYTF.

The chain recombines TRBV7-9 with TRBJ2-1, with TRBD2 matching over 7 bases. With 5 bases clipped from V and 0 bases from J, the junction kept 7 bases outside the gene matches. CDR3 length: 16 residues. The germline gives CDR1 SEHNR, CDR2 FQNEAQ (reference sequence). CDR3 DNA sequence: TGTGCCAGCAGCCCGTACGGGGGGAACTCCTACAATGAGCAGTTCTTC. Amino acids: CASSPYGGNSYNEQFF.

V usage is TRBV9 and J usage is TRBJ1-2; D is uncertain. The V gene's germline CDR1 is SGDLS and CDR2 YYNGEE. Trimming cost V 0 bases and J 4 bases, with 10 bases left between them. The length of the CDR3 is 14 residues. DNA for the CDR3: TGTGCCAGCAGCGTAGCCTACGATGGCTATGGCTACACCTTC. Translated, it gives CASSVAYDGYGYTF. Combining the CDR3 with reference TRBV9 and TRBJ1-2 gives the whole variable domain DSGVTQTPKHLITATGQRVTLRCSPRSGDLSVYWYQQSLDQGLQFLIQYYNGEERAKGNILERFSAQQFPDLHSELNLSSLELGDSALYFCASSVAYDGYGYTFGSGTRLTVV.

This clone was detected only once. The chain is built from TRBV30 and TRBJ1-6, with no clear D. CDR3 size: 13 residues. V lost 5 bases and J lost 8, with 13 bases in between. Germline V gene sequence: CDR1 GTSNPN, CDR2 SVGIG (reference sequence). CDR3 DNA sequence: TGTGCCTGGCAAGGAGCGGGAGATTCACCCCTCCACTTT. This encodes CAWQGAGDSPLHF. Drawing the rest from reference TRBV30 and TRBJ1-6, the complete variable domain is SQTIHQWPATLVQPVGSPLSLECTVEGTSNPNLYWYRQAAGRGLQLLFYSVGIGQISSEVPQNLSASRPQDRQFILSSKKLLLSDSGFYLCAWQGAGDSPLHFGNGTRLTVT.

The chain couples TRBV30 to TRBJ1-1; D is unresolved. Deletions cut 0 bases from V and 8 bases from J, with 7 bases between. The germline V gene encodes CDR1 GTSNPN and CDR2 SVGIG (reference sequence). The CDR3 runs to 11 residues. The CDR3 nucleotides read TGTGCCTGGAGTGTCGGCCAGGAAGCTTTCTTT. Its translation: CAWSVGQEAFF.

The chain uses TRBV7-2 and TRBJ1-3; the D is unclear. The V gene lost 5 bases and the J gene lost 2 bases, with 16 bases spanning the gap. This CDR3 is built from 16 residues. In germline, CDR1 is SGHTA, CDR2 FQGNSA. The CDR3 reads CASSPVISAAGNTIYF. For the CDR3, the DNA is TGTGCCAGCAGCCCGGTCATATCGGCCGCTGGAAACACCATATATTTT.

The chain carries TRBV24-1 and TRBJ2-5; 9 bases agree with TRBD1. V shed 5 bases, J shed 5 bases, and the junction held 8 bases outside the gene matches. This CDR3 region has 15 residues. CDR1 and CDR2 from the germline V gene are KGHDR and SFDVKD. The DNA of the CDR3 is TGTGCCACCAGTGCCCCCGACAGGGGGAGGGAGACCCAGTACTTC. Protein sequence: CATSAPDRGRETQYF.

This chain uses TRBV28 with TRBJ2-5, with 11 bases aligning to TRBD2. This CDR3 has 16 amino acids. Germline assignment: CDR1 MDHEN and CDR2 SYDVKM. The trim removed 6 bases at V and 5 bases at J, leaving 11 bases unmatched. CDR3 DNA: TGTGCCAGCAGATATCTTAGCGGGGGGGCCGGGGAGACCCAGTACTTC. This gives the protein CASRYLSGGAGETQYF.

The chain recombines TRBV9 with TRBJ1-2; D not certain. Trimming took off 3 bases at V and 7 bases at J, with 10 bases between the two ends. The CDR3 extends over 12 amino acids. Germline V CDR1 and CDR2: SGDLS, YYNGEE. The CDR3 DNA reads TGTGCCAGCAGCGAATACCCGGGTGGCTACACCTTC. It codes for CASSEYPGGYTF.

This chain uses TRBV15 with TRBJ2-2, with 11 positions matching TRBD2. Trimming at V came to 5 bases and at J to 1 base, leaving 9 bases not matched to a gene. The CDR3 spans 18 residues. Germline CDR1 and CDR2: LNHNV and YYDKDF (reference sequence). This CDR3 is CATSYRLAGYRNTGELFF. DNA for the CDR3: TGTGCCACCAGCTACCGACTAGCGGGATACAGGAACACCGGGGAGCTGTTTTTT.

The V and J genes are TRBV3-1 (or the pseudogene TRBV3-2) and TRBJ1-1; D is ambiguous. V lost 5 bases and J lost 1, with 8 bases in between. The CDR3 runs to 13 residues. Germline assignment: CDR1 LGHDT and CDR2 YNNKEL (reference sequence). The CDR3 nucleotides read TGTGCCAGCAGCTCCGTCGGGAACACTGAAGCTTTCTTT. Its protein product is CASSSVGNTEAFF.

The gene calls are TRBV27 and TRBJ1-2; 8 nucleotides align to TRBD1. The CDR3 runs 14 residues. V lost 6 bases to trimming and J lost 4 bases; unmatched junction nucleotides: 7. In germline, CDR1 is MNHEY, CDR2 SMNVEV (reference sequence). CDR3 region: CASSQTGAAYGYTF. The CDR3 DNA sequence: TGTGCCAGCAGCCAGACAGGGGCGGCCTATGGCTACACCTTC.

This chain links TRBV4-2 with TRBJ1-5; D might be TRBD1 (6 bases). The CDR3 runs 14 residues. V was cut by 1 base and J by 7 bases, with 11 bases left in between. The germline V gene has CDR1 LGHNA and CDR2 YNFKEQ. The CDR3 DNA is TGTGCCAGCAGCCAAGTGGGGGCGAGGCAGCCCCAGCATTTT. Amino acid sequence: CASSQVGARQPQHF.

The genes are TRBV23-1 and TRBJ2-5; D not resolved. TRBV23-1 counts as an open reading frame of uncertain function. CDR3 length: 12 amino acids. With 9 bases removed from V and 2 bases from J, the gap between germline ends came to 10 bases. Here the CDR3 DNA reads TGCGCCAGAGGGCACTCTCAAGAGACCCAGTACTTC. Protein product: CARGHSQETQYF.